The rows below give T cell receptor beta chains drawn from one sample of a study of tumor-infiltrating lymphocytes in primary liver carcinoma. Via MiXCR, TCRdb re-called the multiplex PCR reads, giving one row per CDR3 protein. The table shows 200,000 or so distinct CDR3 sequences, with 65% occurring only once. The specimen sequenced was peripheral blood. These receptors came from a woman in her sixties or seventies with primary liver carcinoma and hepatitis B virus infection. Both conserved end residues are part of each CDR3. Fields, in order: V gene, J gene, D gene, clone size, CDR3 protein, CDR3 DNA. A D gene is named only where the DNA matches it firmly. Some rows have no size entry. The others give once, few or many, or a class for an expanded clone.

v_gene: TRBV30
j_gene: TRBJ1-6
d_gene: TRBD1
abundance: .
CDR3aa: CAWNTSGGNQSPFHF
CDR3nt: TGTGCCTGGAATACTTCAGGGGGCAATCAGTCACCCTTCCACTTT

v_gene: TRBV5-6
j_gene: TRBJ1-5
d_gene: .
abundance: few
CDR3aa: CASSSLHGDNQPQHF
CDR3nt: TGTGCCAGCAGCTCGCTCCACGGAGACAATCAGCCCCAGCATTTT

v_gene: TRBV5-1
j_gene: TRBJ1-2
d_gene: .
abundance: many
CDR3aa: CASSLGPGNGYTF
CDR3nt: TGCGCCAGCAGCTTAGGGCCGGGGAATGGCTACACCTTC

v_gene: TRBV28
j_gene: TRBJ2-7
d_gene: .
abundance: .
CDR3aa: CASPWGRRCSYEQYF
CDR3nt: TGTGCCAGCCCCTGGGGGAGGAGGTGCTCCTACGAGCAGTACTTC

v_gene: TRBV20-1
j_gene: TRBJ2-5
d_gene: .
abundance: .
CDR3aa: CSAYQGETQYF
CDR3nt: TGCAGTGCATATCAAGGGGAGACCCAGTACTTC

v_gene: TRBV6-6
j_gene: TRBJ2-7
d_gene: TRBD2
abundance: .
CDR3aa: CACSLAGGRSYEQYF
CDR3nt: TGTGCCTGCAGTTTAGCGGGAGGACGCTCCTACGAGCAGTATTTC

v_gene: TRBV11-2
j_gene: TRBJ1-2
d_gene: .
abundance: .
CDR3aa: CASSYGHKLGGYTF
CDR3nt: TGCGCCAGCAGCTACGGCCACAAACTCGGTGGTTACACCTTC

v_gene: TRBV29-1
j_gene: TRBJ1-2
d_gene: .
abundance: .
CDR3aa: CSVGVGDGYTF
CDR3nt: TGCAGCGTTGGGGTAGGAGATGGCTACACCTTC

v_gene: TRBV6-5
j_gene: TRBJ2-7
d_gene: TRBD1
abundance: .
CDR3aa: CARSGTGFERYF
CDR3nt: TGTGCCAGGAGTGGGACAGGGTTCGAGCGGTACTTC

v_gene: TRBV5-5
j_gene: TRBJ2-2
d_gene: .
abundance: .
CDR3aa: CASSLRGQRGTGELFF
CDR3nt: TGTGCCAGCAGCCTCCGGGGACAGCGGGGCACCGGGGAGCTGTTTTTT

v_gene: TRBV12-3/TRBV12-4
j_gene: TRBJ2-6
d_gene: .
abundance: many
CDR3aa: CASSFQGLLSRSGANVLTF
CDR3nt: TGTGCCAGCAGTTTTCAGGGGCTCTTAAGCCGCTCTGGGGCCAACGTCCTGACTTTC

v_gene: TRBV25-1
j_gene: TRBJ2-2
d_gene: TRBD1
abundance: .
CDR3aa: CASSGGQDTGELFF
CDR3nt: TGTGCCAGCAGTGGCGGACAGGACACCGGGGAGCTGTTTTTT

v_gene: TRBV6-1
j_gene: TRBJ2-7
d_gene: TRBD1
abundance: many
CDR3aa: CASSRTGALGEQYF
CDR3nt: TGTGCCAGCAGTCGGACAGGGGCCCTTGGAGAGCAGTACTTC

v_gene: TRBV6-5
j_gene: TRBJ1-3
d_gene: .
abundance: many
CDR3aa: CASRPTGSGNTIYF
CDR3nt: TGTGCCAGCAGGCCAACAGGGTCTGGAAACACCATATATTTT

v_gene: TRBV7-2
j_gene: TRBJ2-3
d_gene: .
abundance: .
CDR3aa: CASSLLGETSTDTQYF
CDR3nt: TGTGCCAGCAGCTTACTCGGGGAAACTAGCACAGATACGCAGTATTTT

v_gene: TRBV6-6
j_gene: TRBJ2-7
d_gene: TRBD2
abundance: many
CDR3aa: CASSYSTGGTTTYEQYF
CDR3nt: TGTGCCAGCAGTTACTCGACGGGGGGGACAACCACCTACGAGCAGTACTTC

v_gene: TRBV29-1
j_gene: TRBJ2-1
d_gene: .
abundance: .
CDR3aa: CSVDGYRTREEQFF
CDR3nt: TGCAGTGTTGATGGATATCGAACCCGCGAAGAGCAGTTCTTC

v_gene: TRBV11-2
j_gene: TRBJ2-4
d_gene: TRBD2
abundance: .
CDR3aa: CAGVSGRLAKNIQYF
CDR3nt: TGTGCCGGCGTGAGCGGGAGGTTGGCCAAAAACATTCAGTACTTC

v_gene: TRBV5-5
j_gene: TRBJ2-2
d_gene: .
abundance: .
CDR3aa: CARSPNRQAVNTGELFF
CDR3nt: TGTGCCAGAAGCCCCAATCGACAGGCCGTCAACACCGGGGAGCTGTTTTTT

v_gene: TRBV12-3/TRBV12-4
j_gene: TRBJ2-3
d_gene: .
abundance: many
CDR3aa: CASSTGPSTDTQYF
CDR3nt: TGTGCCAGCAGCACCGGGCCTAGCACAGATACGCAGTATTTT

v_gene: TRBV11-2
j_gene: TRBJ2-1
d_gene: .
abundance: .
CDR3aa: CASSLEGEVEQFF
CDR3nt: TGTGCCAGCAGTTTAGAGGGAGAGGTGGAGCAGTTCTTC

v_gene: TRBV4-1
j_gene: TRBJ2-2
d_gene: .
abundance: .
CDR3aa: CASSQTRGTSNTGELFF
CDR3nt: TGCGCCAGCAGCCAAACAAGGGGGACATCGAACACCGGGGAGCTGTTTTTT

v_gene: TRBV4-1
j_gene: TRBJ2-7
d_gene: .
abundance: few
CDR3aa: CASSQVLEYEQYF
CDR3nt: TGCGCCAGCAGCCAAGTATTGGAATACGAGCAGTACTTC

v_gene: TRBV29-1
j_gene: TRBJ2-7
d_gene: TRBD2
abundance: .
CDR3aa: CSLERLAGVGEQYF
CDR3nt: TGCAGCCTTGAAAGACTAGCGGGAGTGGGCGAGCAGTACTTC

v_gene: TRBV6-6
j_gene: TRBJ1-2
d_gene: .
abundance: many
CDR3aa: CASTGGIYGYTF
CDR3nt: TGTGCCAGCACTGGGGGGATCTATGGCTACACCTTC

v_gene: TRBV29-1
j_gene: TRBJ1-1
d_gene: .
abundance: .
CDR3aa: CTVLKDTNTEAFF
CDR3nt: TGCACTGTCCTTAAGGACACTAACACTGAAGCTTTCTTT

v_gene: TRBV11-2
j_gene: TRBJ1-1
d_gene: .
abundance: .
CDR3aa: CASSFSRELNTEAFF
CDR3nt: TGTGCCAGCAGCTTTAGTCGGGAATTGAACACTGAGGCTTTCTTT

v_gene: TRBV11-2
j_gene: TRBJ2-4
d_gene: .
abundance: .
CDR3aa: CANSLEGLAKDIQYF
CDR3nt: TGTGCCAACAGCTTAGAAGGATTAGCCAAAGACATTCAGTACTTC

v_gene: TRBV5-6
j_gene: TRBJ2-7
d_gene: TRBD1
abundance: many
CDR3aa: CASSLVDRNTYEQYF
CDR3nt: TGTGCCAGCAGCTTGGTGGACAGGAATACTTACGAGCAGTACTTC

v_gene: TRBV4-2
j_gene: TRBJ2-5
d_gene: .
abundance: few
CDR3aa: CASSQDETLQTQYF
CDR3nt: TGTGCCAGCAGCCAAGATGAGACTCTGCAGACCCAGTACTTC

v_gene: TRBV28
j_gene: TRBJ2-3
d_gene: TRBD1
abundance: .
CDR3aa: CASSHSYGTGSADTQYF
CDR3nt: TGTGCCAGCAGTCACTCCTACGGGACAGGGTCGGCAGATACGCAGTATTTT

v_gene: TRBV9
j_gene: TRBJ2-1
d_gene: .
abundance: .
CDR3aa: CASTGGSYHNEQFF
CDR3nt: TGTGCCAGCACCGGCGGGTCCTATCACAATGAGCAGTTCTTC

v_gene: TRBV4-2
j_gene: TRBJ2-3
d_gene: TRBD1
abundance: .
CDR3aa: CASLGGQGYTDTQFF
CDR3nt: TGTGCCAGCTTGGGAGGACAGGGTTACACAGATACGCAGTTTTTT

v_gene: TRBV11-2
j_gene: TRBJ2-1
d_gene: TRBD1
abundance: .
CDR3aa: CASSPRTGFYNEQFF
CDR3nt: TGTGCCAGCAGTCCCAGGACAGGTTTCTACAATGAGCAGTTCTTC

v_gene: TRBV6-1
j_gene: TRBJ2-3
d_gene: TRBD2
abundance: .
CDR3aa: CVSSGGLAGGPYTQYF
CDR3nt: TGTGTTAGCAGTGGTGGACTAGCGGGAGGGCCGTATACGCAGTATTTT

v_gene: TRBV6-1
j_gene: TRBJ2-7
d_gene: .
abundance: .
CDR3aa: CASSNPREQYF
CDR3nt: TGTGCCAGCAGTAACCCCCGCGAGCAGTACTTC

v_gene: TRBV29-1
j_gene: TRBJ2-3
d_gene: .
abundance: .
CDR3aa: CSVVLGASKQYF
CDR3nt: TGCAGCGTTGTGTTGGGGGCCAGTAAGCAGTATTTT

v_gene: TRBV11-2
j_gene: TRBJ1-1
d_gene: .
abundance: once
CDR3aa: CASSLEQVRAVAFF
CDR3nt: TGTGCCAGCAGCTTAGAGCAGGTGAGGGCTGTAGCTTTCTTT

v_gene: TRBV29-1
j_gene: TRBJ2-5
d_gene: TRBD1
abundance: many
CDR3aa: CSVEPAGGVETQYF
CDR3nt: TGCAGCGTTGAACCGGCAGGGGGCGTAGAGACCCAGTACTTC

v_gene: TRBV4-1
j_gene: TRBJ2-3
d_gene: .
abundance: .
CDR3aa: CASNRPAGRASTGTQYF
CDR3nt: TGCGCCAGCAACCGACCCGCGGGCCGGGCTTCCACAGGTACGCAGTATTTT

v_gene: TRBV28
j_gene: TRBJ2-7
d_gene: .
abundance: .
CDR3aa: CASRGGLQVSYEQYF
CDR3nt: TGTGCCAGCAGGGGGGGCCTACAGGTCTCCTACGAGCAGTACTTC

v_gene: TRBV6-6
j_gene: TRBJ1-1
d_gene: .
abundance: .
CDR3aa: CASRAGVGCTEAFF
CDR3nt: TGTGCCAGCCGGGCCGGGGTGGGGTGCACTGAAGCTTTCTTT

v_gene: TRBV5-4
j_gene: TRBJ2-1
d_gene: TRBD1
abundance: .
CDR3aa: CASSLASGQGARDEQFF
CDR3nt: TGTGCCAGCAGCTTGGCTTCGGGGCAGGGGGCGCGGGATGAGCAGTTCTTC

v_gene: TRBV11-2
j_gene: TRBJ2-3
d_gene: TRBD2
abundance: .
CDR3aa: CASNLASGYDTQYF
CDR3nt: TGTGCCAGCAACTTAGCTAGCGGGTACGATACGCAGTACTTT

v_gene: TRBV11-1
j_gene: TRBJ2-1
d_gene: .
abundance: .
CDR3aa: CASNRRLPTINEQFF
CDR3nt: TGTGCCAGCAACCGTAGACTGCCAACGATCAATGAGCAGTTCTTC

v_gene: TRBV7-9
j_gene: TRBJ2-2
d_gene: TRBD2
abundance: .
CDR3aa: CASSARLAGGILNTGELFF
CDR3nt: TGTGCCAGCAGCGCTCGACTAGCGGGAGGGATATTGAACACCGGGGAGCTGTTTTTT

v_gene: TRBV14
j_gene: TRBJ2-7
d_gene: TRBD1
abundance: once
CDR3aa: CAGRTGGDDSYEQYF
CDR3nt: TGTGCCGGCAGGACAGGGGGCGACGACTCCTACGAGCAGTACTTC

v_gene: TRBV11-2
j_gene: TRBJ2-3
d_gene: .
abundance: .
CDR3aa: CVSSLEGSRADTEYF
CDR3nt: TGTGTCAGCAGCTTAGAAGGTAGCAGGGCAGATACGGAGTATTTT

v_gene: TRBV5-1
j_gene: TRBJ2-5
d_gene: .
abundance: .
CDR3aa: CASSLYTTGRKETQYF
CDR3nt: TGCGCCAGCAGCTTGTACACCACTGGGCGTAAAGAGACCCAGTACTTC